This T cell receptor (beta chain) was retrieved from a study of CD8+ T cells in alopecia areata. Germline lookup yields CDR1 ENHRY and CDR2 SYGVKD. The CDR3 consists of 12 residues. Between the trimmed V and J ends, which lost 10 bases and 3 bases, there was a span of 13 bases. RNA, once extracted, was reverse transcribed into cDNA for use as the sequencing template. Assay: immunoSEQ multiplex PCR; the TCRdb copy retains only in-frame clones and omits some. The table shows 130,000 or so clones, with roughly nine tenths occurring only once. As to treatment: oral pan-JAK inhibitor, 5-10 mg twice daily. The V and J genes are TRBV10-3 and TRBJ2-7, with D perhaps being TRBD1 or TRBD2 (5 bases each). Sequencing used CD8+ T cells sorted from blood, obtained at week 4, from a patient treated with tofacitinib. The origin of this receptor is a human donor with alopecia areata. This CDR3 is CATQVGLYEQYF. The CDR3 nucleotides read TGTGCCACACAGGTTGGACTCTACGAGCAGTACTTC.